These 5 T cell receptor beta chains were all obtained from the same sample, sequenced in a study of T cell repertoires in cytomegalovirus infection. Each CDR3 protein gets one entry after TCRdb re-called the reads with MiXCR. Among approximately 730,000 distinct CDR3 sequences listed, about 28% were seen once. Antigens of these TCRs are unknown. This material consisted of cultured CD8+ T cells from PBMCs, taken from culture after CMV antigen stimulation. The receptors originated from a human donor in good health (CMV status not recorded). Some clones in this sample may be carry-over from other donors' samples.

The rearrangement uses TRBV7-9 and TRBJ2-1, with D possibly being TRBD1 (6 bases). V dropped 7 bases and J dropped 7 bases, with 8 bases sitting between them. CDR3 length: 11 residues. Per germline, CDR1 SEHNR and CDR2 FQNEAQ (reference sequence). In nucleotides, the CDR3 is TGTGCCAGCAACAGGGAGAATGAGCAGTTCTTC. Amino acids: CASNRENEQFF.

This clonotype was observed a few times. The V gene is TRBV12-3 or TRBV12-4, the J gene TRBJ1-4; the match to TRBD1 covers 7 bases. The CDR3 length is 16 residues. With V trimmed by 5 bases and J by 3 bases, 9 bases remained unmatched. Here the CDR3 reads CASSIFSGTANEKLFF. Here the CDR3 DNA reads TGTGCCAGCAGTATCTTCTCCGGGACAGCTAATGAAAAACTGTTTTTT.

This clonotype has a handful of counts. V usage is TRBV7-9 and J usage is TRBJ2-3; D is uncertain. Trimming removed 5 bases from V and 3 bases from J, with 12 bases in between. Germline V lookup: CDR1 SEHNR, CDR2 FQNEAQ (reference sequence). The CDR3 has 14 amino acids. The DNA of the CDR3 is TGTGCCAGCAGCATACCTAGGATTACAGATACGCAGTATTTT. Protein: CASSIPRITDTQYF.

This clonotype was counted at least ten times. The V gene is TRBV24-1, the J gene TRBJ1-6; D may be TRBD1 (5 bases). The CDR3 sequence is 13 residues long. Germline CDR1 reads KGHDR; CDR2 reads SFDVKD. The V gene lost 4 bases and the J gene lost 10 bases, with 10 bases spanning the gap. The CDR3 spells CATSDGGGSPLHF. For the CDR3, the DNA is TGTGCCACCAGTGACGGCGGGGGATCACCCCTCCACTTT.

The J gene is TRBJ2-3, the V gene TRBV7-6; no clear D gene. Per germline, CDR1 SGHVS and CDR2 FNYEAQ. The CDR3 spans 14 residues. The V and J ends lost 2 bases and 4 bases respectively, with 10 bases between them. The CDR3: CASSLTGVADTQYF. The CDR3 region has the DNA TGTGCCAGCAGCTTAACTGGGGTCGCAGATACGCAGTATTTT.